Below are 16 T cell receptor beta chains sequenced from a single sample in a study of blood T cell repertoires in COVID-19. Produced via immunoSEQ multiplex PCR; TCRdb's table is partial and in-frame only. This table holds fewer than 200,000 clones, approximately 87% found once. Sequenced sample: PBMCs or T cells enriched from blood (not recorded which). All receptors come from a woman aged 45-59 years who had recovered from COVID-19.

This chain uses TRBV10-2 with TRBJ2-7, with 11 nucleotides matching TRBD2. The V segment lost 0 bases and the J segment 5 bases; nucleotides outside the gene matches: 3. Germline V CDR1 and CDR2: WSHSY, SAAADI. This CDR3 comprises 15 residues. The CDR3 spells CASSESGLADDEQYV. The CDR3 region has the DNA TGCGCCAGCAGTGAGTCGGGACTAGCGGACGACGAGCAGTACGTC.

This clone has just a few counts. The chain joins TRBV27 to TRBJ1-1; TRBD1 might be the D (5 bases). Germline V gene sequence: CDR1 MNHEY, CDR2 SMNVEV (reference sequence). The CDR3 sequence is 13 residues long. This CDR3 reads CAAQVGVNTEAFF. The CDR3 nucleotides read TGTGCAGCCCAGGTAGGGGTGAACACTGAAGCTTTCTTT.

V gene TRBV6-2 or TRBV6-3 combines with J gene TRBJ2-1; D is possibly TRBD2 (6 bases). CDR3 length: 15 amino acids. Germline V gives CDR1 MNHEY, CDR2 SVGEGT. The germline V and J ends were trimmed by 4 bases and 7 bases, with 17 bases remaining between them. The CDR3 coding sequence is TGTGCCAGCAGTTTATGGCGGGGCCCGGGGAATGAGCAGTTCTTC. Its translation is CASSLWRGPGNEQFF.

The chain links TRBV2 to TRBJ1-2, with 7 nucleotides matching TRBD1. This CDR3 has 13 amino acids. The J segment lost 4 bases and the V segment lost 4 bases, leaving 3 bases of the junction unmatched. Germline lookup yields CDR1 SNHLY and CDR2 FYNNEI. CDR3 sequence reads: CASSGQGVYGYTF. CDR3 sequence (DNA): TGTGCCAGCAGTGGGCAGGGGGTCTATGGCTACACCTTC.

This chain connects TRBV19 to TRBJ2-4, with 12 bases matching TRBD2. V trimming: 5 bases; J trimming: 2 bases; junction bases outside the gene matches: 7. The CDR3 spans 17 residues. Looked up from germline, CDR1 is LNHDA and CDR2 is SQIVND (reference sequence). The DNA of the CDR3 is TGTGCCAGTAGTGAGACTAGCGGGGGCCCCCCCAAAAACATTCAGTACTTC. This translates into CASSETSGGPPKNIQYF.

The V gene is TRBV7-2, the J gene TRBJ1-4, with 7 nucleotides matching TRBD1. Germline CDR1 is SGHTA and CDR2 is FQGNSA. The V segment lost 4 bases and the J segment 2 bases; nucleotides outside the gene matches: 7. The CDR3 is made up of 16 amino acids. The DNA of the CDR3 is TGTGCCAGCAGCTCCCTCCCAGGGGGTACTAATGAAAAACTGTTTTTT. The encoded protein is CASSSLPGGTNEKLFF.

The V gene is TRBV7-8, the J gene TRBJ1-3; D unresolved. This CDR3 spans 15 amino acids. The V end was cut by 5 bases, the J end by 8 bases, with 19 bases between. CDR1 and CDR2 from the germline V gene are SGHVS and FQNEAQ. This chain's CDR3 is CASSPLPRGPDTIYF. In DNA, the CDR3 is TGTGCCAGCAGCCCCCTCCCTCGAGGCCCAGACACCATATATTTT.

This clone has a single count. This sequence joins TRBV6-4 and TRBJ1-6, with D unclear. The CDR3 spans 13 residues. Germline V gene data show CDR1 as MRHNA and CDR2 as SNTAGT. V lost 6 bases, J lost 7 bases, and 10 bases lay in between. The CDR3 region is CASSERGNSPLHF. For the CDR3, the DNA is TGTGCCAGCAGCGAACGGGGAAATTCACCCCTCCACTTT.

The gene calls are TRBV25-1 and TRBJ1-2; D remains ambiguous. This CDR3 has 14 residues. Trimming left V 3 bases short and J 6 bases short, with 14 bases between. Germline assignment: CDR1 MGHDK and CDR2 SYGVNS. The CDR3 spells CASSEGPGSNGYTF. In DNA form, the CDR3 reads TGTGCCAGCAGTGAGGGTCCGGGGAGCAATGGCTACACCTTC.

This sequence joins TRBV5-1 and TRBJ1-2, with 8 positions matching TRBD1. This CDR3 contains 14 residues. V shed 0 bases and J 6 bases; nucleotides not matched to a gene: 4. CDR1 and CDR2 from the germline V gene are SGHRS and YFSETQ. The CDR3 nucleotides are TGCGCCAGCAGCTTGGGACCAGGGGGCGATGGCTACACCTTC. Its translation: CASSLGPGGDGYTF.

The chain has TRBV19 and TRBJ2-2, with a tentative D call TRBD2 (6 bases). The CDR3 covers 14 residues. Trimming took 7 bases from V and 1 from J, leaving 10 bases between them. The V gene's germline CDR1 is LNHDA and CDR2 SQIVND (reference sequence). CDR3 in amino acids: CASTRDWNTGELFF. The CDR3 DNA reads TGTGCCAGTACGAGGGACTGGAACACCGGGGAGCTGTTTTTT.

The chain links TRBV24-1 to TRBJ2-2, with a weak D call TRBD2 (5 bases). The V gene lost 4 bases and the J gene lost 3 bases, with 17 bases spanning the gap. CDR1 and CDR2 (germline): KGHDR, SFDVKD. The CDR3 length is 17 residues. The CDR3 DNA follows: TGTGCCACCAGTGACCGACGGTCCCGGGATCACACCGGGGAGCTGTTTTTT. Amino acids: CATSDRRSRDHTGELFF.

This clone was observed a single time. The DNA for the CDR3 is TGTGCCAGCACGAGGATTGGGAGGGGGGAGCTGTTTTTT. Translating gives CASTRIGRGELFF. The chain has TRBV6-5 and TRBJ2-2, with a possible D match to TRBD2 (6 bases). CDR1 is MNHEY and CDR2 is SVGAGI in the germline V gene. This CDR3 contains 13 residues. V was trimmed by 7 bases and J by 8 bases, leaving 14 bases between them.

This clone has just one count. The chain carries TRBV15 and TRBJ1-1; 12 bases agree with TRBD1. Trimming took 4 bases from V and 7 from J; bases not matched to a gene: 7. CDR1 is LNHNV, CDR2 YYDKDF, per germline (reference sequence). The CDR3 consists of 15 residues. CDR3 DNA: TGTGCCACCAGCACCACCGGGACAGGGGGCGGTGAAGCTTTCTTT. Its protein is CATSTTGTGGGEAFF.

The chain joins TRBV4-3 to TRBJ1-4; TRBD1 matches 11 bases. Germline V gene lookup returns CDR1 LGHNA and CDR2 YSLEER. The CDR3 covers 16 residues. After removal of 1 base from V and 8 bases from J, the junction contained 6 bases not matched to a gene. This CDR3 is CASSQVGGTGGEKLFF. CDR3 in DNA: TGCGCCAGCAGCCAAGTGGGGGGGACAGGGGGAGAAAAACTGTTTTTT.

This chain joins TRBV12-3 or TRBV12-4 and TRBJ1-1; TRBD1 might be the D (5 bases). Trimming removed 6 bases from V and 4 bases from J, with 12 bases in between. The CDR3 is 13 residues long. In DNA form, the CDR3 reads TGTGCCAGCAGAAATTGGGGGGGCACTGAAGCTTTCTTT. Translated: CASRNWGGTEAFF.